These 25 T cell receptor beta chains share one sample of origin, sequenced in a study of blood T cell repertoires in COVID-19. Measured with immunoSEQ multiplex PCR; TCRdb has only the in-frame clones, and not every one. The table lists hundreds of thousands of clones, 70% to 90% of them singletons. The sequenced material came from peripheral blood. The receptors here all came from a woman aged 40 to 50 who had recovered from COVID-19.

This clone appeared once. The chain uses TRBV7-9 and TRBJ2-5; 11 bases are shared with TRBD2. V gave up 2 bases and J gave up 1 base; unmatched junction bases: 6. From germline, CDR1 is SEHNR and CDR2 FQNEAQ (reference sequence). The length of the CDR3 is 17 residues. In DNA, the CDR3 is TGTGCCAGCAGCTTACCCGGACTAGCGGGCCTCCAAGAGACCCAGTACTTC. Translation: CASSLPGLAGLQETQYF. Full variable domain (outside the CDR3, taken from reference TRBV7-9 and TRBJ2-5): DTGVSQNPRHKITKRGQNVTFRCDPISEHNRLYWYRQTLGQGPEFLTYFQNEAQLEKSRLLSDRFSAERPKGSFSTLEIQRTEQGDSAMYLCASSLPGLAGLQETQYFGPGTRLLVL.

The rearrangement uses TRBV14 and TRBJ1-6; TRBD1 might be the D (6 bases). Germline CDR1 and CDR2: SGHDN and FVKESK. The CDR3 consists of 14 residues. The V end lost 0 bases, the J end lost 10 bases, and 10 bases lay between the germline ends. DNA for the CDR3: TGTGCCAGCAGCCAAGAAGCAGGGGCCTCACCCCTCCACTTT. Protein product: CASSQEAGASPLHF.

The chain recombines TRBV30 with TRBJ2-1, with TRBD2 identical over 8 bases. The CDR3 length is 14 residues. The V segment lost 5 bases and the J segment 6 bases; nucleotides outside the gene matches: 9. Germline V gene sequence: CDR1 GTSNPN, CDR2 SVGIG (reference sequence). The DNA for the CDR3 is TGTGCCTGGGACCCGGGACTAGGGGGCAATGAGCAGTTCTTC. Translated, it gives CAWDPGLGGNEQFF.

Concerning this clone: One end of the junction is discordant with germline, which a read error may explain. The chain uses TRBV12-3 or TRBV12-4 and TRBJ2-7, with TRBD1 matching 8 bases. The CDR3 is 11 amino acids. CDR3 in amino acids: CASSLGTGTTF. CDR3 sequence (DNA): TGTGCCAGCAGTTTAGGGACAGGGACCACCTTC.

The J gene is TRBJ1-2, the V gene TRBV6-5; maybe TRBD1 (5 bases). The CDR3 runs 15 residues. Germline loops: CDR1 MNHEY, CDR2 SVGAGI. Between the trimmed V and J ends, which lost 0 bases and 5 bases, there was a span of 13 bases. The DNA for the CDR3 is TGTGCCAGCAGTTACTCATCGGGGGTCACGTATGGCTACACCTTC. It translates to CASSYSSGVTYGYTF.

The chain recombines TRBV14 with TRBJ2-3; tentatively, D is TRBD2 (5 bases). Trimming stripped 4 bases from V and 5 bases from J, with 13 bases between. CDR1 and CDR2 (germline): SGHDN, FVKESK. The CDR3 has 14 residues. CDR3 loop: CASSPRRSIDTQYF. The CDR3, as DNA: TGTGCCAGCAGCCCGCGGAGGTCCATAGATACGCAGTATTTT.

In its sample, this clone was seen a few times. The chain uses TRBV9 and TRBJ1-3; D not certain. The CDR3 contains 13 residues. The V gene lost 5 bases and the J gene lost 0 bases, with 6 bases spanning the gap. Germline CDR1 reads SGDLS; CDR2 reads YYNGEE. The DNA of the CDR3 is TGTGCCAGCAGGGAGAGCTCTGGAAACACCATATATTTT. Translated, it gives CASRESSGNTIYF.

The genes are TRBV6-6 and TRBJ1-6, with unresolved D. This CDR3 contains 14 residues. CDR1 is MNHNY and CDR2 is SVGAGI in the germline V gene (reference sequence). V gave up 3 bases and J gave up 4 bases, with 7 bases separating them. CDR3: CASSYAGYNSPLHF. The CDR3 DNA sequence: TGTGCCAGCAGTTATGCGGGGTATAATTCACCCCTCCACTTT.

The rearrangement links TRBV5-6 to TRBJ2-1; TRBD2 agrees at 12 bases. This CDR3 is 17 amino acids long. J was trimmed by 0 bases and V by 7 bases; bases with no gene match: 8. CDR1 and CDR2 (germline): SGHDT, YYEEEE. The CDR3 nucleotides are TGTGCCAGCCATAACCCGACTAGCGGGAGCTCCTACAATGAGCAGTTCTTC. This gives the protein CASHNPTSGSSYNEQFF.

The chain has TRBV21-1 and TRBJ1-2; the listed D gene, TRBD1, was not tested against the DNA. TRBV21-1 is listed as a pseudogene. The CDR3 spans 15 residues. As DNA, the CDR3 is TGTGCCAGCAGCAAAGGGGGCCCCCTTAGCTTCTCCTACACCTTC. Its translation: CASSKGGPLSFSYTF.

V gene TRBV28 combines with J gene TRBJ2-4, with TRBD2 matching 8 bases. Germline CDR1 and CDR2: MDHEN and SYDVKM. V shed 11 bases, J shed 7 bases, and the junction held 4 bases outside the gene matches. The CDR3 loop spans 11 amino acids. The CDR3 region has the DNA TGTGCCTCCGGGAGGGGGAACATTCAGTACTTC. Translating gives CASGRGNIQYF.

As DNA, the CDR3 is TGTGCCAGCAGCCAATACGACAGGGGGCGTACGGGCGGGGAGCTGTTTTTT. Translated, it gives CASSQYDRGRTGGELFF. The rearrangement joins TRBV4-2 to TRBJ2-2; 10 bases line up with TRBD1. Trimming took 2 bases from V and 7 from J; bases not matched to a gene: 10. Per the germline V gene, CDR1 is LGHNA and CDR2 is YNFKEQ. The CDR3 runs 17 residues.

The chain uses TRBV6-5 and TRBJ1-1; D is possibly TRBD1 (6 bases). CDR3 length: 14 residues. CDR1 and CDR2 (germline): MNHEY, SVGAGI. V gave up 5 bases and J gave up 0 bases, with 10 bases separating them. CDR3 protein: CASSPRQVNTEAFF. The CDR3 bases are TGTGCCAGCAGTCCCCGACAGGTGAACACTGAAGCTTTCTTT.

The CDR3 coding sequence is TGTGCCAGCAGCCCCGTGGGGCGCTCAGATACGCAGTATTTT. Its translation: CASSPVGRSDTQYF. The chain uses TRBV6-5 and TRBJ2-3; perhaps TRBD1 as D (5 bases). Trimming cost V 6 bases and J 4 bases, with 14 bases left between them. Germline V CDR1 and CDR2: MNHEY, SVGAGI. The CDR3 consists of 14 residues.

V is TRBV5-6 and J is TRBJ2-1; D is uncertain. The V end lost 3 bases, the J end lost 2 bases, and 12 bases lay between the germline ends. Germline V gene sequence: CDR1 SGHDT, CDR2 YYEEEE. The CDR3 runs 15 residues. CDR3 nucleotide sequence: TGTGCCAGCAGCTCGACTGCCCTACCCTACAATGAGCAGTTCTTC. Translated, it gives CASSSTALPYNEQFF.

The chain joins TRBV4-3 to TRBJ2-1, with 7 bases that match TRBD2. With V trimmed by 6 bases and J by 3 bases, 5 bases remained unmatched. This CDR3 comprises 14 residues. Germline V gene sequence: CDR1 LGHNA, CDR2 YSLEER. CDR3 DNA: TGCGCCAGCAGTCCCCTAGCGGTCTACAATGAGCAGTTCTTC. Protein product: CASSPLAVYNEQFF.

This chain joins TRBV7-2 and TRBJ2-3; TRBD2 might be the D (7 bases). The CDR3 extends over 16 amino acids. The ends were cut back, 5 bases at V and 5 bases at J, with 20 bases in the middle. CDR1 is SGHTA, CDR2 FQGNSA, per germline. In DNA form, the CDR3 reads TGTGCCAGCAGCCCCTTAGGGGGAGGCGGGGGAGATACGCAGTATTTT. Protein sequence: CASSPLGGGGGDTQYF.

J is TRBJ2-3 and V is TRBV12-5, with D unresolved. This CDR3 comprises 14 residues. Trimming took 2 bases from V and 1 from J, leaving 7 bases between them. Germline CDR1 is LGHNT and CDR2 is FRNRAP. The CDR3 DNA reads as TGTGCTAGTGGTTTGTGGCTTGGCACAGATACGCAGTATTTT. Translating gives CASGLWLGTDTQYF.

This chain connects TRBV7-3 to TRBJ2-1; D perhaps matches TRBD1 (6 bases). The CDR3 is 18 amino acids. V was trimmed by 2 bases and J by 8 bases, leaving 25 bases between them. The germline V gene encodes CDR1 SGHTA and CDR2 FQGTGA. For the CDR3, the DNA is TGTGCCAGCAGCTTAGGGTGGGGGAGAGGGGGATTAAAGCATGAGCAGTTCTTC. Translation gives CASSLGWGRGGLKHEQFF.

The V call is TRBV24-1, the J call TRBJ1-1, with D unclear. The germline V gene has CDR1 KGHDR and CDR2 SFDVKD. This CDR3 region has 13 residues. Trimming left V 5 bases short and J 4 bases short, with 10 bases between. The CDR3: CATSGQAGTEAFF. The CDR3 DNA sequence: TGTGCCACCAGTGGCCAGGCGGGCACTGAAGCTTTCTTT.

With respect to this clone: Additional DNA sequences in this sample encode the identical CDR3. The chain employs TRBV6-6 and TRBJ1-5; D not resolved. Trimming cost V 6 bases and J 0 bases, with 12 bases left between them. The CDR3 totals 15 residues. Germline CDR1 reads MNHNY; CDR2 reads SVGAGI (reference sequence). In nucleotides, the CDR3 is TGTGCCAGCAGCCCCCCGGGAGTTAGCAATCAGCCCCAGCATTTT. This codes for CASSPPGVSNQPQHF.

The chain combines TRBV29-1 with TRBJ1-2; D may be TRBD1 (6 bases). Germline V gene data show CDR1 as SQVTM and CDR2 as ANQGSEA. This CDR3 contains 12 residues. V was clipped by 7 bases and J by 8 bases, with 17 bases between them. CDR3: CSARDRQRGYTF. The CDR3 nucleotides read TGCAGCGCCCGAGACAGGCAGAGGGGCTACACCTTC.

This rearrangement joins TRBV28 to TRBJ1-5; TRBD1 matches at 10 bases. Trimming cost V 8 bases and J 7 bases; bases outside gene matches: 2. This CDR3 spans 12 amino acids. Per germline, CDR1 MDHEN and CDR2 SYDVKM. The CDR3 loop reads CASGTGVQPQHF. CDR3 DNA: TGTGCCAGCGGGACAGGGGTGCAGCCCCAGCATTTT.

V gene TRBV14 combines with J gene TRBJ2-5; D is unresolved. CDR3 length: 12 amino acids. CDR1 is SGHDN and CDR2 is FVKESK in the germline V gene. Trimming left V 5 bases short and J 2 bases short, with 6 bases between. CDR3 nucleotides: TGTGCCAGCAGCTCGGTACAAGAGACCCAGTACTTC. The encoded protein is CASSSVQETQYF.

This sequence joins TRBV24-1 and TRBJ2-2; TRBD2 might be the D (5 bases). The CDR3 is made up of 15 amino acids. Germline-derived CDR1 and CDR2 are KGHDR and SFDVKD. Trimming removed 3 bases from V and 6 bases from J, with 13 bases in between. The CDR3 sequence: CATSDPRRASGELFF. The CDR3 bases are TGTGCCACCAGTGATCCCCGGCGGGCATCCGGGGAGCTGTTTTTT.